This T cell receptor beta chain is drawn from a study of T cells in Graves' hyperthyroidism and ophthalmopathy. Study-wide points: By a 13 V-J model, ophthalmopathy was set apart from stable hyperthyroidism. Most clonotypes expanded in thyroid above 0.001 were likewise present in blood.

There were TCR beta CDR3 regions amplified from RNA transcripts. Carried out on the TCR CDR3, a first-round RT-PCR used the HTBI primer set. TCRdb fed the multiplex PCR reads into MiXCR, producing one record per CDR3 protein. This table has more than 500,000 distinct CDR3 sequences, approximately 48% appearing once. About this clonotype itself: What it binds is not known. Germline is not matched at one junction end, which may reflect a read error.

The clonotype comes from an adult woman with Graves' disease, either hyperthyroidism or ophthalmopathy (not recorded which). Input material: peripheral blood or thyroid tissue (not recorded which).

Here the CDR3 DNA reads TGCGCCAGCAGCCAAGATGAAACAGTGAGTTACGAGCAGTACTTC. Translation: CASSQDETVSYEQYF. The V and J genes are TRBV7-3 and TRBJ2-7; the D is unclear. Germline CDR1 and CDR2: SGHTA and FQGTGA. This CDR3 is 15 amino acids long.